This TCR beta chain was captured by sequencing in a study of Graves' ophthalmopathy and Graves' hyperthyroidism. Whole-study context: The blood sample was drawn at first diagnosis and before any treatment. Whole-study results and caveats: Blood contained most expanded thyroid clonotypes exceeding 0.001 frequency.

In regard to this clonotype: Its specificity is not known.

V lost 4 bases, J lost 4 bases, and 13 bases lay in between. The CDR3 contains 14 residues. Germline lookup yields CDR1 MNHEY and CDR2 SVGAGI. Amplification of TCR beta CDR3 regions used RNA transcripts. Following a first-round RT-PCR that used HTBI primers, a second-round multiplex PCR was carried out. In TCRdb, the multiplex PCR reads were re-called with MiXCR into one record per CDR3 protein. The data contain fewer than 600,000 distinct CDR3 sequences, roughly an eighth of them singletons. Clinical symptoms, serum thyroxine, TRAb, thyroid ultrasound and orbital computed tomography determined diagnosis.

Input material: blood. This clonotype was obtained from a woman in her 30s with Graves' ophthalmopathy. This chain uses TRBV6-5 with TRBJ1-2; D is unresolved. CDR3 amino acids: CASSSPEVSYGYTF. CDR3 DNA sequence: TGTGCCAGCAGTTCCCCTGAGGTCAGCTATGGCTACACCTTC.